The present entry profiles one T cell receptor beta chain with its context. Germline CDR1 and CDR2: SNHLY and FYNNEI. CDR3 size: 15 residues. After removal of 2 bases from V and 9 bases from J, the junction contained 5 bases not matched to a gene. The data belong to a study of blood T cell repertoires in COVID-19. Data came from immunoSEQ multiplex PCR; TCRdb stores just in-frame clones and leaves some out. The sample includes under 85,000 clones, 85% of them seen just once. The chain joins TRBV2 to TRBJ2-1, with 12 bases identical to TRBD2. The sequenced sample was peripheral blood. This sequence originates from a man older than 75 with acute or convalescent COVID-19. DNA of the CDR3: TGTGCCAGCAGTGAACGGGCTAGCGGGAGGGTTGAGCAGTTCTTC. Protein product: CASSERASGRVEQFF.